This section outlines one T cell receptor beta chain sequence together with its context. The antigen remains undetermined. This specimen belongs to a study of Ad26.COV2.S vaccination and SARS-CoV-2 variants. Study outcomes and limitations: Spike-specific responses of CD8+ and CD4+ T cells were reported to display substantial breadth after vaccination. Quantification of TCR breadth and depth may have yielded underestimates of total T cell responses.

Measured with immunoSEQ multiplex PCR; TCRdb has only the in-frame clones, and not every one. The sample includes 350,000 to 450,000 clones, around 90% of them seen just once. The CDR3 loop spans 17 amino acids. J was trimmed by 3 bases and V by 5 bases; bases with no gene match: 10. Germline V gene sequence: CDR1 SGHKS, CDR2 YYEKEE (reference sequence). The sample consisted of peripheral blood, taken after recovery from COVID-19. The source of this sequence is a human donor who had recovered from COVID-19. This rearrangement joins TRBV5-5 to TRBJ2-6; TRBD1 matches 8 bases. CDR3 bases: TGTGCCAGCAGGGGTGGGGACAGGCTCATTGGGGCCAACGTCCTGACTTTC. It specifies CASRGGDRLIGANVLTF.